This T cell receptor (beta chain) was found in a study of shared clonotypes between healthy human individuals. The authors ran the assay at deep level. Genomic DNA per cell subset filled all wells of several immunoSEQ plates. TCRdb's table, derived via immunoSEQ multiplex PCR, lists solely in-frame clones and lacks some. The sample has about 2.1 million clones, just over 90% seen once. CDR3 length: 15 residues. The germline V gene encodes CDR1 SQVTM and CDR2 ANQGSEA. J gave up 6 bases and V 3 bases, and 8 bases lay outside the gene matches. Naive CD8 cells lacked CD45RO, underwent positive selection for CCR7 and left out terminally differentiated effector memory CD45RA+ cells.

The sequencing sample was made of naive CD8+ T cells from PBMCs. This sequence was found in a man between 18 and 29 years old in good health. Some clones in this sample may be carry-over from other donors' samples. J is TRBJ2-1 and V is TRBV29-1; 10 nucleotides match TRBD1. Here the CDR3 DNA reads TGCAGCGTTGAGCCTTGGGACAGGGGTAGCAATGAGCAGTTCTTC. It encodes CSVEPWDRGSNEQFF.